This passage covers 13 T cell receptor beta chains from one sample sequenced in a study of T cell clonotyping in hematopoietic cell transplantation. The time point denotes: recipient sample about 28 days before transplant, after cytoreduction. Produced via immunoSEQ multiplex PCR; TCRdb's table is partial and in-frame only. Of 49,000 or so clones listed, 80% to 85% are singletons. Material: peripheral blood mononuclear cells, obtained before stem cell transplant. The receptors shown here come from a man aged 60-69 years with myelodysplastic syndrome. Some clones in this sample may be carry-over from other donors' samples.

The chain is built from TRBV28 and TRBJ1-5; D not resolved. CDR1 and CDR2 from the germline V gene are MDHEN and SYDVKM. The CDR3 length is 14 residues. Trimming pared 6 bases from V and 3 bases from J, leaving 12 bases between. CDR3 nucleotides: TGTGCCAGCAGGGGTGCGGGGAACAATCAGCCCCAGCATTTT. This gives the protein CASRGAGNNQPQHF.

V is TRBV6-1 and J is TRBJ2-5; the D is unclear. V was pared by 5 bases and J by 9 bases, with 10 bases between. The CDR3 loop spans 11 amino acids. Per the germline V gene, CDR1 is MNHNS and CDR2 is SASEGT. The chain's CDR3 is CASSYPNAQYF. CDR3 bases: TGTGCCAGCAGTTACCCCAATGCCCAGTACTTC.

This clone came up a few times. The CDR3: CASSMGGALTYEQYF. CDR3 DNA sequence: TGTGCCAGCAGTATGGGGGGAGCCCTGACCTACGAGCAGTACTTC. The rearrangement uses TRBV2 and TRBJ2-7, with D perhaps matching TRBD2 (6 bases). This CDR3 has 15 amino acids. Germline V gives CDR1 SNHLY, CDR2 FYNNEI. V lost 5 bases to trimming and J lost 2 bases, with 16 bases between them. Looking up the rest from reference TRBV2 and TRBJ2-7 gives the full variable domain: EPEVTQTPSHQVTQMGQEVILRCVPISNHLYFYWYRQILGQKVEFLVSFYNNEISEKSEIFDDQFSVERPDGSNFTLKIRSTKLEDSAMYFCASSMGGALTYEQYFGPGTRLTVT.

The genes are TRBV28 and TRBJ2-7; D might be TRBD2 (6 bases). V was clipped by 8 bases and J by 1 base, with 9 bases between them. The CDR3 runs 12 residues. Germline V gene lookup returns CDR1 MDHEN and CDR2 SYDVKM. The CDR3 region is CASGGLSYEQYF. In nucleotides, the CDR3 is TGTGCCAGCGGGGGGTTATCCTACGAGCAGTACTTC.

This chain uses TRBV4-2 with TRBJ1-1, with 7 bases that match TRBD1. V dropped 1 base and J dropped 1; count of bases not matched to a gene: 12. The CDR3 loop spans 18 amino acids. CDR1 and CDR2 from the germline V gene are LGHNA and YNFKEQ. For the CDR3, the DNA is TGTGCCAGCAGCCAAGCGTTTGAGACAGGGTATTCGAACACTGAAGCTTTCTTT. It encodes CASSQAFETGYSNTEAFF.

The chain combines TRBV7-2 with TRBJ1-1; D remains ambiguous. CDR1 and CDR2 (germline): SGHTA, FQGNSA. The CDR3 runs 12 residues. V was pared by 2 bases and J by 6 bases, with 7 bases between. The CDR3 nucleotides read TGTGCCAGCAGCTTATCCCGATCTGAAGCTTTCTTT. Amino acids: CASSLSRSEAFF.

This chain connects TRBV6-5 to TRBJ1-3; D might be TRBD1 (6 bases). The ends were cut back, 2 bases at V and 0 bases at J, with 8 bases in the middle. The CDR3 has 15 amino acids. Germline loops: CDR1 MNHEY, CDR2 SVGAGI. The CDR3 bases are TGTGCCAGCAGTTACGGACAGTTCTCTGGAAACACCATATATTTT. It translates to CASSYGQFSGNTIYF.

In DNA form, the CDR3 reads TGTGCCAGCAGCTTAGAGGGTCGGCCGGGAGTTTACGAGCAGTACTTC. As protein: CASSLEGRPGVYEQYF. The chain recombines TRBV7-2 with TRBJ2-7; TRBD2 might be the D (6 bases). V lost 1 base and J 4 bases, leaving 17 bases between the germline ends. Germline CDR1 is SGHTA and CDR2 is FQGNSA. This CDR3 contains 16 residues.

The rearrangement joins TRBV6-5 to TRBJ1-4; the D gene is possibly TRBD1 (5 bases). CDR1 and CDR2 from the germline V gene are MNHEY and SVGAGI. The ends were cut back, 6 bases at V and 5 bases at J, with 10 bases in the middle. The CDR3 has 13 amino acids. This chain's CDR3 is CASRAGPNEKLFF. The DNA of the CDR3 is TGTGCCAGCAGGGCAGGGCCGAATGAAAAACTGTTTTTT.

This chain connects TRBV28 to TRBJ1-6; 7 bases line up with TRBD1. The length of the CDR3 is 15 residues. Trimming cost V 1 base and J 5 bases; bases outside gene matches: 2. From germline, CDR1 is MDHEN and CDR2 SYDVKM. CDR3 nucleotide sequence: TGTGCCAGCAGTTTATCACAGGGGAATAATTCACCCCTCCACTTT. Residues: CASSLSQGNNSPLHF.

DNA for the CDR3: TGTGCCAGCACCCGTATCCCGGACAGGGTGACCTATGGCTACACCTTC. Translation: CASTRIPDRVTYGYTF. The chain uses TRBV21-1 and TRBJ1-2; TRBD1, as called in the table, went unchecked against the DNA. TRBV21-1 is tagged as a pseudogene. The CDR3 sequence is 16 residues long.

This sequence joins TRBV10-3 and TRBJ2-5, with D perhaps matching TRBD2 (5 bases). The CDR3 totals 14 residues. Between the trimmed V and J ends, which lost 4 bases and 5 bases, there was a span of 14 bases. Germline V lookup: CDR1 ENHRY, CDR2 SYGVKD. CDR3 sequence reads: CAISAKGWEETQYF. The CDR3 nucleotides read TGTGCCATCAGTGCAAAGGGTTGGGAGGAGACCCAGTACTTC.

CDR3 protein: CASSRGQGETQYF. The CDR3 region has the DNA TGTGCCAGCAGTAGGGGACAGGGAGAGACCCAGTACTTC. The J gene is TRBJ2-5, the V gene TRBV6-6; 9 positions match TRBD1. Germline CDR1 reads MNHNY; CDR2 reads SVGAGI (reference sequence). V trimming: 5 bases; J trimming: 4 bases; junction bases outside the gene matches: 2. The CDR3 runs 13 residues.